The sequence of this TCR beta chain was determined in a study of control samples from healthy donors and cancer patients. Generated by immunoSEQ multiplex PCR, the TCRdb table keeps only in-frame clones and is missing some. This table has 30,000 to 35,000 clones, about 85% appearing once. Sequencing used PBMCs. The clonotype comes from a woman aged 35 to 49 with lung cancer.

The CDR3 protein is CASSIRFPGELFF. The CDR3, as DNA: TGTGCCAGTAGTATAAGGTTTCCCGGGGAGCTGTTTTTT. This rearrangement joins TRBV19 to TRBJ2-2; no clear D gene. The CDR3 consists of 13 residues. CDR1 and CDR2 from the germline V gene are LNHDA and SQIVND (reference sequence). V dropped 2 bases and J dropped 6 bases, with 7 bases sitting between them.